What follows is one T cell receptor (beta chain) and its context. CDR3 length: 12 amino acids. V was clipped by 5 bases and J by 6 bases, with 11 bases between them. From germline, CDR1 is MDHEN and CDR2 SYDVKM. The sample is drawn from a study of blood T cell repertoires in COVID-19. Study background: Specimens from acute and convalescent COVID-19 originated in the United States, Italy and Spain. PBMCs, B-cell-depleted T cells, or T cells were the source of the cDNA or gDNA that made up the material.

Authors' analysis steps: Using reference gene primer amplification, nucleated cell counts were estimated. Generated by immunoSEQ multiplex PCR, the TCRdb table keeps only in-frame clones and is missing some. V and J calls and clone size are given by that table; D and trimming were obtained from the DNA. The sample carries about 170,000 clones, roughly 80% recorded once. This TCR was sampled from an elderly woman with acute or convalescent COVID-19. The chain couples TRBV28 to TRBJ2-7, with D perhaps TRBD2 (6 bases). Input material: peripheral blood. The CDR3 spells CASSARDFEQYF. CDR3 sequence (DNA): TGTGCCAGCAGTGCCCGGGACTTCGAGCAGTACTTC.